This T cell receptor (beta chain) emerged from a study of early T cells in non-severe SARS-CoV-2 infection. The overall study: Unpaired chains resulted from sequencing bulk RNA of unsorted whole blood.

This clonotype was recorded many times. Germline V gene lookup returns CDR1 MNHNY and CDR2 SVGAGI (reference sequence). V lost 2 bases to trimming and J lost 3 bases, with 7 bases between them. This CDR3 region has 13 residues. TCRdb itself ran the 5' RACE reads through MiXCR, one entry per CDR3 protein. Here the sample spans more than 25,000 distinct CDR3 sequences, 4% to 5.5% being singletons. The receptor was isolated from an adult who was a healthcare worker with PCR-confirmed SARS-CoV-2 infection or an uninfected control (not recorded which). The source material was whole blood. The rearrangement uses TRBV6-6 and TRBJ1-2; D unresolved. CDR3 sequence reads: CASSYPLDYGYTF. CDR3 sequence (DNA): TGTGCCAGCAGTTACCCGCTGGACTATGGCTACACCTTC.